This T cell receptor beta chain stems from a study of CD8+ T cells in alopecia areata (dated 2018 in TCRdb). Concerning the study at large: Treated patients were enrolled in an open-label pilot trial of oral tofacitinib, 5 to 10 mg twice daily, for moderate-to-severe alopecia areata. immunoSEQ multiplex PCR using 35 Vbeta forward primers and 13 Jbeta reverse primers was used to amplify TCRbeta CDR3 regions. Tofacitinib-treated patients had biopsies at baseline and at 4 and 24 weeks of treatment, with a later scalp biopsy in several patients. Human TCRbeta sequencing covered scalp tissue and sorted CD4+ and CD8+ peripheral blood T cells from patchy and totalis/universalis alopecia areata patients and healthy controls. Disease severity in treated patients was measured with the SALT score, which quantifies the percentage of affected scalp surface area. RNA came from the PAXgene miRNA kit for fixed scalp, the miRNeasy kit for PBMCs, and the RNeasy kit for mouse skin. Tofacitinib was administered for 6 to 18 months, and 6 months of follow-up off drug were then conducted to assess delayed response and recurrence. The study used high-throughput TCRbeta sequencing to examine T cell clonal expansion in alopecia areata, in both the C3H/HeJ mouse model and human patients. Scalp clonality was compared among normal scalp (n=4), patchy alopecia areata scalp (n=8), and alopecia totalis/universalis scalp (n=8). Study-wide findings and limitations: During tofacitinib treatment, many expanded lesional clones remained in scalp and blood, and this persistence may partly explain relapse after treatment is stopped. The treated cohort was small, with a single nonresponder, so links between baseline CD8+ expansion and response need larger studies. TCR sequences shared between patients were less clear than in mice, possibly partly because of HLA diversity in the patient population. Compared with normal scalp, lesional scalp had higher clonality and more expanded CD8+ clones, particularly in alopecia totalis/universalis, a pattern that suggests antigenic drive. Tofacitinib significantly decreased scalp clonality and the number of expanded CD8+ clones among the top 100 scalp clones. Scalp TCR repertoire analysis is complicated because resident alphabeta T cells in normal human skin are also sequenced, whereas mouse skin is dominated by gammadelta T cells.

To prepare the library, the immunoSEQ multiplex PCR assay was applied. RNA was extracted from all samples and reverse transcribed into cDNA, which served as template for TCR sequencing. First-strand cDNA was synthesized with SuperScript III using a 2:1 mix of oligo-dT and random hexamers. Amplification bias was assessed with a synthetic immune receptor repertoire, and residual bias was removed computationally. On the authors' methods: Raw reads were preprocessed to remove errors, and CDR3 was defined according to IMGT conventions as the region from the conserved cysteine to phenylalanine. To get clonality, Shannon entropy was normalized by log2 of the number of productive unique TCRs and the result was subtracted from 1. CD4 or CD8 identity of scalp clones was inferred by cross-referencing scalp TCRbeta sequences with sorted blood CD4 and CD8 repertoires. Sourced from immuneACCESS, this table was stored by TCRdb with only in-frame sequences that have V and J called. A share of the clones is absent; for the studies checked, an unresolved V gene accounts for under half, and the remainder has no known explanation. The V and J calls and clone size were taken over from that table, and D and trimming were inferred from the DNA. This sample gives under 150,000 clones in total; 56% of them show up just once. About 3.2% of the sample rests with the top ten.

This clone was seen a handful of times. The antigen it binds to is not known. The junction departs from germline at one end; a sequencing error may be responsible. The time point tag for this specimen amounts to: less than 30 weeks on oral tofacitinib. The intended sense of this specimen's treatment or condition label: oral pan-JAK inhibitor, 5-10 mg twice daily. Lesional scalp punch biopsies and peripheral blood were collected from alopecia areata patients. PBMCs were separated by density centrifugation and stained for CD3, CD4 and CD8, after which CD4+ and CD8+ T cells were sorted on a FACSAria. This specimen was CD4+ T cells sorted from blood, taken at week 24, from a patient treated with tofacitinib. The source of this sequence is a human donor with alopecia areata.

CDR3 reads: CAWSSSGGSPGIF. The nucleotide sequence reads TGTGCCTGGAGTTCTAGCGGGGGGTCGCCGGGGATCTTC. The chain uses TRBV30 and TRBJ2-1, with 11 bases matching TRBD2. From a lookup of the germline V gene (reference sequence), CDR1 and CDR2 are GTSNPN and SVGIG. From cysteine to phenylalanine, the CDR3 is 13 amino acids long. The CDR3 DNA has 39 bases and is translated from base 1.